This entry is about one T cell receptor (beta chain). The data are from a study of blood T cell repertoires in COVID-19. Clones were sequenced by immunoSEQ multiplex PCR, and TCRdb holds only the in-frame ones, with some missing. The sample lists fewer than 500,000 clones; 75% to 90% were seen once. Trimming at V came to 3 bases and at J to 8 bases, leaving 4 bases not matched to a gene. The CDR3 contains 15 residues. The germline V gene encodes CDR1 LGHDT and CDR2 YNNKEL (reference sequence). The TCR was taken from a man aged 25 to 40 who had recovered from COVID-19. The rearrangement uses TRBV3-1 (or the pseudogene TRBV3-2) and TRBJ1-6, with 10 bases lining up with TRBD1. The sample taken for sequencing was PBMCs or T cells enriched from blood (not recorded which). CDR3 coding DNA: TGTGCCAGCAGCCAGGGGGACAGGGGTTATTCACCCCTCCACTTT. Its translation is CASSQGDRGYSPLHF.